The rows below give T cell receptor beta chains drawn from one sample of a study of cytomegalovirus exposure and HLA in healthy donors. TCRdb's table, derived via immunoSEQ multiplex PCR, lists solely in-frame clones and lacks some. In the table there are about 170,000 clones, 70% to 90% of which are singletons. The sample taken for sequencing was PBMCs. Receptors originate from a male donor in good health and CMV-seronegative. Both conserved end residues are part of each CDR3. D genes are given only for firm matches. Expanded clones get a size class; other rows say once, few or many, or leave the size out.

-,TRBJ2-1,TRBV15,TRBD2,CATSKEPGLAGGRYNEQFF,TGTGCCACCAGCAAGGAACCGGGACTAGCGGGAGGCCGCTACAATGAGCAGTTCTTC
-,TRBJ2-4,TRBV27,-,CASSLGGAGIQYF,TGTGCCAGCAGTTTGGGGGGGGCAGGGATTCAGTACTTC
once,TRBJ2-3,TRBV15,TRBD1,CATSRDRDRSADTQYF,TGTGCCACCAGCAGAGATAGGGACAGGTCGGCAGATACGCAGTATTTT
-,TRBJ1-5,TRBV6-5,-,CASSPQENQPQHF,TGTGCCAGCAGTCCACAGGAGAATCAGCCCCAGCATTTT
-,TRBJ2-2,TRBV5-6,-,CASSLVRRGSLFTGELFF,TGTGCCAGCAGCTTGGTTCGTAGGGGCAGCCTATTCACCGGGGAGCTGTTTTTT
-,TRBJ1-2,TRBV6-5,TRBD1,CASSYSRGQGGYTF,TGTGCCAGCAGTTACAGCAGGGGGCAAGGTGGCTACACCTTC
-,TRBJ1-2,TRBV4-3,-,CASSQESGGNYGYTF,TGCGCCAGCAGCCAAGAGTCCGGGGGGAACTATGGCTACACCTTC
-,TRBJ1-6,TRBV19,-,CASKEWISYNSPLHF,TGTGCCAGTAAGGAGTGGATCTCCTATAATTCACCCCTCCACTTT
-,TRBJ2-1,TRBV4-1,-,CASSQDQGTNEQFF,TGCGCCAGCAGCCAAGATCAGGGTACCAATGAGCAGTTCTTC
-,TRBJ2-3,TRBV5-1,TRBD2,CASSLDGTSGSDTQYF,TGCGCCAGCAGCTTGGATGGGACTAGCGGTTCAGATACGCAGTATTTT
-,TRBJ2-7,TRBV4-3,TRBD1,CASSPAGTDFNEQYF,TGCGCCAGCAGCCCGGCCGGGACAGATTTCAACGAGCAGTACTTC
-,TRBJ2-5,TRBV7-9,TRBD2,CASSSERGLEETQYF,TGTGCCAGCAGCTCGGAAAGGGGACTAGAAGAGACCCAGTACTTC
many,TRBJ2-2,TRBV4-3,-,CASSQDPRGASGELFF,TGCGCCAGCAGCCAAGATCCCAGGGGGGCCAGCGGGGAGCTGTTTTTT
-,TRBJ2-3,TRBV9,-,CASSVALASTDTQYF,TGTGCCAGCAGCGTAGCATTGGCTAGCACAGATACGCAGTATTTT
-,TRBJ2-2,TRBV29-1,TRBD2,CSVVLGGAGELFF,TGCAGCGTTGTATTGGGGGGGGCCGGGGAGCTGTTTTTT
-,TRBJ2-3,TRBV9,TRBD1,CASSVAGGQGGDTQYF,TGTGCCAGCAGCGTAGCTGGGGGACAGGGTGGAGATACGCAGTATTTT
-,TRBJ1-4,TRBV10-3,-,CAISERGVGNEKLFF,TGTGCCATCAGTGAACGGGGGGTTGGTAATGAAAAACTGTTTTTT
-,TRBJ2-1,TRBV2,-,CASSGGPSSYNEQFF,TGTGCCAGCAGTGGGGGGCCAAGCTCCTACAATGAGCAGTTCTTC
-,TRBJ1-1,TRBV19,TRBD1,CASSIGQGNTEAFF,TGTGCCAGTAGTATAGGACAGGGGAACACTGAAGCTTTCTTT
once,TRBJ2-1,TRBV29-1,TRBD2,CSVISGRIYNEQFF,TGCAGCGTTATTAGCGGGAGGATCTACAATGAGCAGTTCTTC
-,TRBJ2-7,TRBV4-3,TRBD2,CASSQNSGGLSYEQYF,TGCGCCAGCAGCCAAAATAGCGGGGGGCTTTCCTACGAGCAGTACTTC
-,TRBJ2-1,TRBV5-1,-,CASSSGTPGGEQFF,TGCGCCAGCAGCTCAGGGACTCCCGGTGGTGAGCAGTTCTTC
-,TRBJ2-7,TRBV7-8,TRBD2,CASSLPSGVAYEQYF,TGTGCCAGCAGCTTACCTAGCGGGGTAGCCTACGAGCAGTACTTC
-,TRBJ1-1,TRBV18,TRBD1,CASSQGAGTEAFF,TGTGCCAGCTCGCAGGGGGCGGGCACTGAAGCTTTCTTT
-,TRBJ1-6,TRBV5-4,-,CASSLDRGGYSPLHF,TGTGCCAGCAGCCTCGATCGGGGGGGCTATTCACCCCTCCACTTT
-,TRBJ2-5,TRBV6-6,-,CASSYEWVRGETQYF,TGTGCCAGCAGTTACGAGTGGGTGCGCGGGGAGACCCAGTACTTC
-,TRBJ2-7,TRBV18,TRBD2,CASSPANSGPSGEQYF,TGTGCCAGCTCACCCGCGAATAGCGGGCCATCGGGGGAGCAGTACTTC
-,TRBJ1-3,TRBV29-1,-,CSVVGGGTPGHPRTTSGNTIYF,TGCAGCGTTGTGGGGGGGGGTACACCGGGACACCCCAGAACTACCTCTGGAAACACCATATATTTT
-,TRBJ2-2,TRBV7-9,TRBD1,CASSLAGQGDTGELFF,TGTGCCAGCAGCTTAGCTGGACAGGGGGACACCGGGGAGCTGTTTTTT
-,TRBJ2-5,TRBV5-1,-,CASSPTGPQETQYF,TGCGCCAGCAGCCCCACAGGGCCCCAAGAGACCCAGTACTTC
-,TRBJ1-4,TRBV2,TRBD1,CASSESGGEEKLFF,TGTGCCAGCAGTGAGTCAGGGGGTGAAGAAAAACTGTTTTTT
-,TRBJ2-1,TRBV7-9,-,CASSLARGGFSYNEQFF,TGTGCCAGCAGCTTAGCGAGAGGGGGTTTCTCCTACAATGAGCAGTTCTTC
-,TRBJ2-3,TRBV29-1,TRBD2,CSAVTHPVVAGPFSTDTQYF,TGCAGCGCTGTTACCCACCCGGTGGTAGCGGGACCCTTTAGCACAGATACGCAGTATTTT
-,TRBJ2-1,TRBV9,-,CASSVGRGANEQFF,TGTGCCAGCAGCGTGGGGAGAGGAGCGAATGAGCAGTTCTTC
-,TRBJ1-4,TRBV7-9,TRBD1,CASSFGTGRSEKLFF,TGTGCCAGCAGCTTCGGGACAGGGAGGAGTGAAAAACTGTTTTTT
few,TRBJ1-4,TRBV28,-,CASSSGRLFF,TGTGCCAGCAGCTCCGGGAGGCTGTTTTTT
-,TRBJ1-6,TRBV30,-,CAWTVGGTTSYNSPLHF,TGTGCCTGGACGGTCGGGGGAACCACGTCCTATAATTCACCCCTCCACTTT
-,TRBJ2-7,TRBV20-1,-,CSARLTYEQYF,TGCAGTGCTAGACTCACTTACGAGCAGTACTTC
-,TRBJ2-3,TRBV29-1,-,CSVDSSSTDTQYF,TGCAGCGTTGATAGTTCCTCCACAGATACGCAGTATTTT
few,TRBJ2-6,TRBV30,TRBD1,CASFRDRGRSGANVLTF,TGTGCCAGCTTCCGGGACAGGGGGCGATCTGGGGCCAACGTCCTGACTTTC
-,TRBJ2-5,TRBV27,-,CASSLLGSGRETQYF,TGTGCCAGCAGTTTATTGGGGAGTGGGAGAGAGACCCAGTACTTC
once,TRBJ2-1,TRBV6-5,-,CASSYSAGLSEQFF,TGTGCCAGCAGTTACTCTGCGGGCCTAAGTGAGCAGTTCTTC
-,TRBJ1-1,TRBV2,-,CASTELQNTEAFF,TGTGCCAGCACTGAATTACAGAACACTGAAGCTTTCTTT
-,TRBJ2-2,TRBV28,TRBD2,CASSPLAGVTGELFF,TGTGCCAGCAGTCCATTAGCGGGAGTCACCGGGGAGCTGTTTTTT
-,TRBJ2-5,TRBV5-1,-,CASSRAGGQETQYF,TGCGCCAGCAGCCGAGCGGGCGGGCAAGAGACCCAGTACTTC